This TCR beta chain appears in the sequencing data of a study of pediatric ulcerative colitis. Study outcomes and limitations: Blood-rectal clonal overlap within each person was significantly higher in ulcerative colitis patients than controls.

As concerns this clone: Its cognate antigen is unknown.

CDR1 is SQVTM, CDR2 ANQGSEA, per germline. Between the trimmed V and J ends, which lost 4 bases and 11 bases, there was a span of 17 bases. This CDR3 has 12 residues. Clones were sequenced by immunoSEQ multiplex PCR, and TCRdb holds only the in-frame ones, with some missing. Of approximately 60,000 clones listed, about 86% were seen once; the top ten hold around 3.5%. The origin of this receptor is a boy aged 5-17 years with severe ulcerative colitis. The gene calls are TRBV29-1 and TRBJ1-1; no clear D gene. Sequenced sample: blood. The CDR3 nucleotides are TGCAGCGTTGTTTCCAGACCCCTTGGGGCTTTCTTT. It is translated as CSVVSRPLGAFF.